What follows are 13 T cell receptor beta chains derived from one specimen sequenced in a study of T cell responses to AZD1222 COVID-19 vaccine. Repertoires were generated with immunoSEQ multiplex PCR, while TCRdb's copy carries only in-frame clones and drops some. The repertoire table contains under 150,000 clones. Specimen: peripheral blood. Every receptor here comes from an adult in good health.

In nucleotides, the CDR3 is TGTGCCAGCAGCCCGGTCAGCCACATGAACACTGAAGCTTTCTTT. It is translated as CASSPVSHMNTEAFF. The chain recombines TRBV5-4 with TRBJ1-1; no definite D call. The CDR3 sequence is 15 residues long. Trimming stripped 4 bases from V and 0 bases from J, with 13 bases between. Germline values: CDR1 SGHNT, CDR2 YYREEE (reference sequence).

V is TRBV7-2 and J is TRBJ1-3, with unresolved D. Per germline, CDR1 SGHTA and CDR2 FQGNSA. This CDR3 has 16 amino acids. Trimming pared 5 bases from V and 0 bases from J, leaving 14 bases between. CDR3 DNA sequence: TGTGCCAGCAGCGACCTCATCGGGGTCTCTGGAAACACCATATATTTT. Protein product: CASSDLIGVSGNTIYF.

This chain links TRBV7-2 with TRBJ2-1, with 9 bases fitting TRBD2. The CDR3 has 16 residues. The V gene's germline CDR1 is SGHTA and CDR2 FQGNSA. J lost 3 bases, V lost 1 base, and 4 bases had no gene match. The chain's CDR3 is CASSLVGTSNYNEQFF. The CDR3 nucleotides are TGTGCCAGCAGCTTAGTTGGGACTAGCAACTACAATGAGCAGTTCTTC.

The V and J genes are TRBV25-1 and TRBJ1-6, with D unresolved. V gave up 2 bases and J gave up 2 bases, with 7 bases separating them. The CDR3 extends over 15 amino acids. Germline V gene lookup returns CDR1 MGHDK and CDR2 SYGVNS. This chain's CDR3 is CASSELAPYNSPLHF. The CDR3 DNA reads as TGTGCCAGCAGTGAACTGGCTCCCTATAATTCACCCCTCCACTTT.

The chain has TRBV3-1 (or the pseudogene TRBV3-2) and TRBJ1-3, with TRBD1 as a possible D gene (5 bases). CDR1 and CDR2 from the germline V gene are LGHDT and YNNKEL (reference sequence). V dropped 7 bases and J dropped 2 bases, with 12 bases sitting between them. The CDR3 has 14 residues. This CDR3 is CASMPGFTGNTIYF. The CDR3 region has the DNA TGTGCCAGCATGCCAGGGTTTACTGGAAACACCATATATTTT.

In DNA, the CDR3 is TGTGCCAGCAGCCAAGATTCCGGGAGCTCCTACGAGCAGTACTTC. As protein: CASSQDSGSSYEQYF. The chain has TRBV3-1 (or the pseudogene TRBV3-2) and TRBJ2-7; D might be TRBD2 (6 bases). V was trimmed by 0 bases and J by 0 bases, leaving 9 bases between them. This CDR3 is 15 amino acids long. Germline loops: CDR1 LGHDT, CDR2 YNNKEL (reference sequence).

V is TRBV13 and J is TRBJ2-7; weak D call: TRBD1 (6 bases). Germline V gene lookup returns CDR1 PRHDT and CDR2 FYEKMQ (reference sequence). The CDR3 spans 14 residues. V gave up 4 bases and J gave up 2 bases, with 12 bases separating them. Here the CDR3 DNA reads TGTGCCAGCAGCTCAAGTGGGGGCCCCTACGAGCAGTACTTC. As protein: CASSSSGGPYEQYF.

J is TRBJ2-2 and V is TRBV2; TRBD2 matches at 14 bases. The length of the CDR3 is 16 residues. V lost 6 bases, J lost 4 bases, and 4 bases stayed unmatched. Germline values: CDR1 SNHLY, CDR2 FYNNEI. The DNA for the CDR3 is TGTGCCAGCAGAGGGACTAGCGGGGGACTCACCGGGGAGCTGTTTTTT. This codes for CASRGTSGGLTGELFF.

The J gene is TRBJ1-2, the V gene TRBV30; D unresolved. The V gene's germline CDR1 is GTSNPN and CDR2 SVGIG (reference sequence). This CDR3 has 12 residues. The V gene lost 5 bases and the J gene lost 8 bases, with 15 bases spanning the gap. The CDR3 coding sequence is TGTGCCTGGTCGCCCGGGCAAAGAGGCTACACCTTC. Amino acids: CAWSPGQRGYTF.

The chain joins TRBV2 to TRBJ2-5; the match to TRBD2 covers 8 bases. Germline lookup yields CDR1 SNHLY and CDR2 FYNNEI. Losses at the gene ends were 4 bases for V and 5 bases for J; bases not matched to a gene: 12. The CDR3 is 16 residues long. CDR3 DNA: TGTGCCAGCAGTGTTGTAGCGGGAACCCCCGGGGAGACCCAGTACTTC. This translates into CASSVVAGTPGETQYF.

This chain joins TRBV28 and TRBJ1-2, with 10 bases matching TRBD1. There are 17 residues in the CDR3. V shed 0 bases and J 7 bases; nucleotides not matched to a gene: 11. Germline lookup yields CDR1 MDHEN and CDR2 SYDVKM. In DNA, the CDR3 is TGTGCCAGCAGTTTATGGGGACTGGACAGGGGGACCTCTGGCTACACCTTC. This sequence encodes CASSLWGLDRGTSGYTF.

This chain links TRBV11-1 with TRBJ2-1; perhaps TRBD1 as D (5 bases). Trimming removed 2 bases at V and 7 bases at J, with 18 bases between. The germline V gene has CDR1 SGHAT and CDR2 FQDESV (reference sequence). The CDR3 is made up of 16 amino acids. The CDR3 DNA follows: TGTGCCAGCAGCTTATGGTCCCAGGGAAAGTTGAATGAGCAGTTCTTC. Its protein is CASSLWSQGKLNEQFF.

V gene TRBV5-1 combines with J gene TRBJ2-2; TRBD2 matches 10 bases. The CDR3 spans 16 residues. Germline CDR1 is SGHRS and CDR2 is YFSETQ. V lost 4 bases and J lost 0; bases outside the gene matches: 3. The CDR3 is CASSPGLAANTGELFF. The CDR3, as DNA: TGCGCCAGCAGCCCTGGACTAGCGGCGAACACCGGGGAGCTGTTTTTT.